This TCR beta chain was sequenced for a study of blood T cell repertoires in COVID-19. Participants were aged roughly 18 to 89 years, lived in roughly 25 US areas, and enrolled virtually. Participants' reported clinical history set cohort assignment. Cohort 3 donors were reported recovered after two negative PCRs, clearance, or symptom resolution. Source study methods: From reference gene primer amplification, estimates of nucleated cell counts were derived. The protocol was immunoSEQ multiplex PCR, while the TCRdb copy is restricted to in-frame clones and leaves out a portion. V, J and clone size were drawn from that table, and D and trimming were deduced from the DNA. The table lists 300,000 to 350,000 clones, less than 90% of them singletons, with more than 1% in the top ten. The specimen sequenced was PBMCs or T cells enriched from blood (not recorded which). The sequence was obtained from a woman in her 30s who had recovered from COVID-19.

The CDR3 is CASSGPAGGTDTQYF. As DNA, the CDR3 is TGTGCCAGTTCTGGGCCAGCGGGGGGAACAGATACGCAGTATTTT. This chain links TRBV27 with TRBJ2-3, with 9 positions matching TRBD2. The CDR3 loop spans 15 amino acids. J gave up 3 bases and V 9 bases, and 10 bases lay outside the gene matches. Looked up from germline, CDR1 is MNHEY and CDR2 is SMNVEV (reference sequence).